Shown below are 30 T cell receptor beta chains from a single sample sequenced in a study of T cell clonality in common variable immunodeficiency. Some clones are missing from TCRdb's copy, which holds only in-frame ones; the method was immunoSEQ multiplex PCR. The sample offers over 35,000 clones and no singletons, the top ten holding about 0.7%. Sequences were obtained from peripheral blood mononuclear cells. These receptors all come from a person aged 18 to 75 in good health.

This clone was picked up many times. The read terminates 3 residues ahead of where the CDR3 ends, so the germline J gene completes it. V and J are TRBV7-6 and TRBJ2-7; D unclear. Germline V lookup: CDR1 SGHVS, CDR2 FNYEAQ. Trimming cost V 5 bases and J 6 bases, with 14 bases left between them. CDR3 length equals 13 residues. Incomplete CDR3 DNA: TGTGCCAGCAGCCCCGCTCTCTCCGGCGAG. This codes for CASSPALSGE. The full CDR3 protein reads CASSPALSGEQYF. The full variable domain, its missing parts supplied by reference TRBV7-6 and TRBJ2-7, is GAGVSQSPRYKVTKRGQDVALRCDPISGHVSLYWYRQALGQGPEFLTYFNYEAQQDKSGLPNDRFSAERPEGSISTLTIQRTEQRDSAMYRCASSPALSGEQYFGPGTRLTVT.

This clone was found many times. The read finishes 3 residues shy of the CDR3 end, and the germline J gene is used to complete it. The genes are TRBV12-3 or TRBV12-4 and TRBJ1-1, with D maybe TRBD1 (6 bases). The CDR3 contains 13 residues. V dropped 6 bases and J dropped 5 bases, with 13 bases sitting between them. The part of the CDR3 DNA that was read is TGTGCCAGCAGGAACTCAGGGGAAACTGAA. The encoded protein is CASRNSGETE. The full CDR3 is CASRNSGETEAFF.

This clone was counted many times. The read gets to within 3 residues of the CDR3 end, and the germline J gene fills in the rest. The rearrangement joins TRBV5-4 to TRBJ1-6; D ambiguous. Germline lookup yields CDR1 SGHNT and CDR2 YYREEE (reference sequence). V was cut by 6 bases and J by 4 bases, with 11 bases left in between. There are 14 residues in the CDR3. The DNA read from the CDR3 is TGTGCCAGCAAACAATCAGAGTATAATTCACCC. It specifies CASKQSEYNSP. The CDR3, in full, reads CASKQSEYNSPLHF. The whole variable domain, remainder taken from reference TRBV5-4 and TRBJ1-6, is ETGVTQSPTHLIKTRGQQVTLRCSSQSGHNTVSWYQQALGQGPQFIFQYYREEENGRGNFPPRFSGLQFPNYSSELNVNALELDDSALYLCASKQSEYNSPLHFGNGTRLTVT.

This clone came up many times. The read comes to an end 3 residues before the CDR3 does, leaving the germline J gene to fill in the end. The J gene is TRBJ2-3, the V gene TRBV15; TRBD2 aligns across 8 bases. This CDR3 contains 16 residues. V dropped 3 bases and J dropped 2; count of bases not matched to a gene: 7. Per the germline V gene, CDR1 is LNHNV and CDR2 is YYDKDF (reference sequence). CDR3 sequence: CATSRWNSGITDTQYF. Incomplete CDR3 DNA: TGTGCCACCAGCAGGTGGAATAGCGGGATCACAGATACG. Filled out from reference TRBV15 and TRBJ2-3, the complete variable domain reads DAMVIQNPRYQVTQFGKPVTLSCSQTLNHNVMYWYQQKSSQAPKLLFHYYDKDFNNEADTPDNFQSRRPNTSFCFLDIRSPGLGDTAMYLCATSRWNSGITDTQYFGPGTRLTVL.

This clone has a count of ten or more. The CDR3 end falls 3 residues outside the read, so it is completed with the germline J gene. V is TRBV4-2 and J is TRBJ2-1; 11 nucleotides line up with TRBD2. Germline V gives CDR1 LGHNA, CDR2 YNFKEQ. CDR3 length: 18 residues. V gave up 0 bases and J gave up 6 bases; unmatched junction bases: 10. CDR3 DNA (partial): TGTGCCAGCAGCCAAGAGGTAGGAGCCCTAGCGGGGGGCAATGAG. This translates into CASSQEVGALAGGNE. The entire CDR3 protein reads CASSQEVGALAGGNEQFF.

The sample holds many counts of this clone. The read is 3 residues too short to cover the CDR3 end, so that end is filled in from the germline J gene. The chain employs TRBV20-1 and TRBJ1-2, with TRBD1 as a possible D gene (5 bases). This CDR3 is built from 12 residues. From germline, CDR1 is DFQATT and CDR2 SNEGSKA (reference sequence). CDR3 bases read: TGCAGTGCTAGAGGGGTCAGGGTCGGC. It encodes CSARGVRVG. The CDR3 reads in full as CSARGVRVGYTF.

This clone showed up many times. Sequencing ends 3 residues short of the CDR3 end; the germline J gene provides the rest. This rearrangement joins TRBV14 to TRBJ2-3, with 9 bases lining up with TRBD2. Germline V gives CDR1 SGHDN, CDR2 FVKESK. This CDR3 is 14 amino acids long. CDR3 residues: CASSRWTSDTAQYF. The part of the CDR3 DNA that was read is TGTGCCAGCAGCCGATGGACTAGCGATACCGCG. Using reference TRBV14 and TRBJ2-3 for the parts outside the CDR3, the full variable domain is EAGVTQFPSHSVIEKGQTVTLRCDPISGHDNLYWYRRVMGKEIKFLLHFVKESKQDESGMPNNRFLAERTGGTYSTLKVQPAELEDSGVYFCASSRWTSDTAQYFGPGTRLTVL.

This clone was observed at least ten times. The read stops 3 residues short of the end of the CDR3; the missing end is completed from the germline J gene. The chain carries TRBV7-2 and TRBJ1-4; D might be TRBD1 (5 bases). The CDR3 sequence is 16 residues long. Germline V gene data show CDR1 as SGHTA and CDR2 as FQGNSA. V was cut by 0 bases and J by 10 bases, with 18 bases left in between. The CDR3 DNA, read in part, is TGTGCCAGCAGCTTAGCCAGGGCCCGTGGGGCTAGAAAA. Translating it yields CASSLARARGARK. The CDR3, in full, reads CASSLARARGARKLFF.

In this sample, this clone turned up many times. The observed sequence ends 3 residues before the CDR3 terminus, with the missing tail filled in from the germline J gene. V usage is TRBV28 and J usage is TRBJ2-7; 7 bases fit TRBD1. This CDR3 comprises 15 residues. V trimming: 3 bases; J trimming: 2 bases; junction bases outside the gene matches: 7. The germline CDR1 and CDR2 sequences are MDHEN and SYDVKM. Here the CDR3 reads CASSLPSRGTYEQYF. CDR3 bases read: TGTGCCAGCAGTTTGCCCTCCAGGGGGACCTACGAG.

In its sample, this clone was seen many times. The read is 3 residues too short to cover the CDR3 end, so that end is filled in from the germline J gene. V is TRBV24-1 and J is TRBJ2-1, with 9 bases aligning to TRBD2. The junction had 3 bases not matched to a gene; V was cut back by 7 bases and J by 6 bases. The CDR3 runs 13 residues. CDR1 and CDR2 (germline): KGHDR, SFDVKD. The DNA read from the CDR3 is TGTGCCACCAGACTAGCGGGTAGCAATGAG. This sequence encodes CATRLAGSNE. The complete CDR3 protein is CATRLAGSNEQFF.

This clone was recorded at least ten times. The CDR3 extends 3 residues past the end of the read, so its final part is completed from the germline J gene. The V gene is TRBV2, the J gene TRBJ1-4; 7 bases match TRBD1. The V and J ends lost 2 bases and 3 bases, in that order; junction bases with no gene match: 6. Germline V gene sequence: CDR1 SNHLY, CDR2 FYNNEI. This CDR3 is 16 amino acids long. CDR3: CASSEPQQGPNEKLFF. CDR3 DNA, as far as it was read: TGTGCCAGCAGTGAACCGCAACAGGGGCCTAATGAAAAA.

This clone occurred many times. Sequencing ends 3 residues short of the CDR3 end; the germline J gene provides the rest. This rearrangement joins TRBV2 to TRBJ2-5; tentative D call: TRBD2 (6 bases). Germline V gene lookup returns CDR1 SNHLY and CDR2 FYNNEI. The ends were cut back, 7 bases at V and 5 bases at J, with 17 bases in the middle. This CDR3 spans 14 amino acids. CDR3 DNA (partial): TGTGCCAGCACTGGGACTCCCAAGGGGGAGACC. The encoded protein is CASTGTPKGET. The whole CDR3 protein is CASTGTPKGETQYF.

There are many counts of this clone. The CDR3 end lies 3 residues beyond the end of the read and is filled in from the germline J gene. V is TRBV7-2 and J is TRBJ1-1, with D possibly TRBD1 on 5 matching bases. The ends were cut back, 5 bases at V and 0 bases at J, with 13 bases in the middle. Germline assignment: CDR1 SGHTA and CDR2 FQGNSA. CDR3 length: 15 residues. Incomplete CDR3 DNA: TGTGCCAGCAGCCCAGGGTGGAGTATGAACACTGAA. Its protein is CASSPGWSMNTE. The entire CDR3 protein is CASSPGWSMNTEAFF.

This clone showed up many times. The CDR3 extends 3 residues past the end of the read, so its final part is completed from the germline J gene. This chain uses TRBV28 with TRBJ1-6; D gene uncertain. Trimming cost V 8 bases and J 5 bases, with 16 bases left between them. CDR3 length: 15 amino acids. Germline values: CDR1 MDHEN, CDR2 SYDVKM. The CDR3 DNA, read in part, is TGTGCCAGCTCTTCCGCCACAGTAGATAATTCACCC. It specifies CASSSATVDNSP. The CDR3, in full, reads CASSSATVDNSPLHF.

This clone was picked up many times. The read gets to within 3 residues of the CDR3 end, and the germline J gene fills in the rest. The genes are TRBV10-3 and TRBJ1-1; D is uncertain. The V gene's germline CDR1 is ENHRY and CDR2 SYGVKD. CDR3 length: 12 residues. The CDR3 loop is CAISVNGVEAFF. CDR3 bases read: TGTGCCATCAGTGTGAACGGGGTAGAA.

This clone was seen ten or more times. The CDR3 end lies 3 residues beyond the end of the read and is filled in from the germline J gene. The genes are TRBV13 and TRBJ2-7; D is uncertain. The V and J ends lost 5 bases and 4 bases respectively, with 9 bases between them. The CDR3 runs 12 residues. Looked up from germline, CDR1 is PRHDT and CDR2 is FYEKMQ (reference sequence). CDR3 DNA, as far as it was read: TGTGCCAGCAGCCCGTTCGGTTACGAG. Translating gives CASSPFGYE. The whole CDR3 reads CASSPFGYEQYF.

This clone was counted many times. The read is 3 residues too short to cover the CDR3 end, so that end is filled in from the germline J gene. The chain joins TRBV9 to TRBJ2-3; the match to TRBD1 covers 7 bases. The J segment lost 3 bases and the V segment lost 4 bases, leaving 8 bases of the junction unmatched. The CDR3 covers 15 residues. Germline V gene sequence: CDR1 SGDLS, CDR2 YYNGEE. CDR3 sequence: CASSFGQAETDTQYF. The covered CDR3 bases are TGTGCCAGCAGCTTCGGACAGGCGGAAACAGATACG. Together with reference TRBV9 and TRBJ2-3, the CDR3 gives the full variable domain: DSGVTQTPKHLITATGQRVTLRCSPRSGDLSVYWYQQSLDQGLQFLIQYYNGEERAKGNILERFSAQQFPDLHSELNLSSLELGDSALYFCASSFGQAETDTQYFGPGTRLTVL.

This clone has ten or more counts. The observed sequence ends 3 residues before the CDR3 terminus, with the missing tail filled in from the germline J gene. The chain joins TRBV9 to TRBJ2-3, with TRBD1 as a possible D gene (5 bases). Germline V CDR1 and CDR2: SGDLS, YYNGEE. The CDR3 has 14 residues. V lost 4 bases and J 3 bases, leaving 12 bases between the germline ends. The CDR3 is CASSPGHRTDTQYF. Partial CDR3 DNA: TGTGCCAGCAGCCCAGGACATAGAACAGATACG.

This clone was recorded at least ten times. The read gets to within 3 residues of the CDR3 end, and the germline J gene fills in the rest. The J gene is TRBJ2-7, the V gene TRBV4-1; 7 nucleotides agree with TRBD2. Germline CDR1 MGHRA, CDR2 YSYEKL. The V segment lost 0 bases and the J segment 0 bases; nucleotides outside the gene matches: 5. The CDR3 spans 16 residues. The CDR3 sequence is CASSQERGDGSYEQYF. The CDR3 DNA, read in part, is TGCGCCAGCAGCCAAGAACGGGGGGACGGCTCCTACGAG.

Ten or more counts support this clone. The CDR3 extends 3 residues past the end of the read, so its final part is completed from the germline J gene. The chain combines TRBV12-5 with TRBJ2-5; D uncertain. The V gene's germline CDR1 is LGHNT and CDR2 FRNRAP. The CDR3 has 12 amino acids. V lost 1 base and J lost 7, with 7 bases in between. The CDR3 is CASGLDSGTQYF. CDR3 DNA (partial): TGTGCTAGTGGTTTGGACTCCGGGACC.

This clone was observed at least ten times. The sequence runs out 3 residues before the end of the CDR3; the remainder is reconstructed from the germline J gene. The V and J genes are TRBV7-2 and TRBJ2-7; 9 bases are shared with TRBD1. The CDR3 contains 13 residues. The V segment lost 2 bases and the J segment 5 bases; nucleotides outside the gene matches: 1. Germline lookup yields CDR1 SGHTA and CDR2 FQGNSA. CDR3 bases read: TGTGCCAGCAGCTTAAGGACAGGGGACGAG. Translation: CASSLRTGDE. In full, the CDR3 reads CASSLRTGDEQYF.

This clone has only a few counts. The CDR3: CASSFRDNRDEQYF. Incomplete CDR3 DNA: TGTGCCAGCAGCTTCCGGGACAACAGGGACGAG. The chain recombines TRBV7-6 with TRBJ2-7, with a weak D call TRBD1 (6 bases). The DNA ends 3 residues before the CDR3 does, and the rest of the CDR3 is filled in from the germline J gene. Germline values: CDR1 SGHVS, CDR2 FNYEAQ. The CDR3 is 14 amino acids. The germline V and J ends were trimmed by 3 bases and 5 bases, with 14 bases remaining between them.

Many counts were recorded for this clone. The read terminates 3 residues ahead of where the CDR3 ends, so the germline J gene completes it. The chain combines TRBV18 with TRBJ2-5, with D perhaps matching TRBD2 (6 bases). This CDR3 contains 16 residues. Looked up from germline, CDR1 is KGHSH and CDR2 is LQKENI. The V end lost 6 bases, the J end lost 2 bases, and 19 bases lay between the germline ends. The CDR3 is CASSAMGWRGQETQYF. The CDR3 DNA, read in part, is TGTGCCAGCTCCGCAATGGGGTGGAGGGGTCAAGAGACC.

This clone was recorded many times. The CDR3 goes on 3 residues after the read ends, and that part is filled in from the germline J gene. J is TRBJ2-3 and V is TRBV30; D might be TRBD1 (5 bases). CDR1 GTSNPN and CDR2 SVGIG come from the germline V gene (reference sequence). The CDR3 spans 15 residues. Trimming removed 1 base at V and 4 bases at J, with 15 bases between. The sequenced part of the CDR3 DNA is TGTGCCTGGAGTGGGTGGCTCCCAGGGTCAGATACG. As protein: CAWSGWLPGSDT. The full CDR3 protein is CAWSGWLPGSDTQYF.

This clone was found many times. The observed sequence ends 3 residues before the CDR3 terminus, with the missing tail filled in from the germline J gene. This chain uses TRBV28 with TRBJ2-3, with D unclear. The germline CDR1 and CDR2 sequences are MDHEN and SYDVKM. The length of the CDR3 is 15 residues. Deletions cut 3 bases from V and 2 bases from J, with 12 bases between. The covered CDR3 bases are TGTGCCAGCAGTTTTTCGGAGCGATCCACAGATACG. Its translation is CASSFSERSTDT. The full CDR3 sequence reads CASSFSERSTDTQYF.

This clone was picked up many times. From the germline J gene comes the end of the CDR3, since the read stops 3 residues before it. The rearrangement uses TRBV18 and TRBJ2-1; 9 positions agree with TRBD2. Germline CDR1 reads KGHSH; CDR2 reads LQKENI. The V segment lost 0 bases and the J segment 3 bases; nucleotides outside the gene matches: 3. The CDR3 loop spans 16 amino acids. This CDR3 is CASSPPSGGLYNEQFF. Partial CDR3 DNA: TGTGCCAGCTCACCACCTAGCGGGGGCCTCTACAATGAG.

This clone has a handful of counts. The CDR3 end is not reached by the read, which stops 3 residues before it; the germline J gene fills it in. The chain combines TRBV11-3 with TRBJ1-2, with 10 bases lining up with TRBD1. CDR1 and CDR2 from the germline V gene are SGHNT and YENEEA. This CDR3 has 14 amino acids. CDR3 bases read: TGTGCCAGCAGCACCCGACAGGGGGCCATCGGC. Protein sequence: CASSTRQGAIG. The whole CDR3 sequence is CASSTRQGAIGYTF.

This clone appeared many times. The CDR3 extends 3 residues past the end of the read, so its final part is completed from the germline J gene. The genes are TRBV7-3 and TRBJ2-5; the D gene is possibly TRBD2 (6 bases). Per germline, CDR1 SGHTA and CDR2 FQGTGA. The ends were cut back, 3 bases at V and 2 bases at J, with 10 bases in the middle. CDR3 size: 14 residues. The CDR3 spells CASSLSGEQETQYF. CDR3 bases read: TGTGCCAGCAGCTTGTCGGGGGAACAAGAGACC.

A word on this clone: A junction end diverges from the germline sequence, so it may reflect a read error. The read terminates 3 residues before the CDR3 end, so the remaining end is supplied by the germline J gene. This sequence joins TRBV7-7 and TRBJ1-2; 9 bases are a match to TRBD1. The CDR3 loop spans 15 amino acids. Germline V gene data show CDR1 as SSHAT and CDR2 as FNYEAQ (reference sequence). The chain's CDR3 is CASSLAPDRGHDYTF. The DNA read from the CDR3 is TGTGCTAGCAGCTTAGCCCCGGACAGGGGACACGAC.

Many counts were recorded for this clone. The DNA ends 3 residues before the CDR3 does, and the rest of the CDR3 is filled in from the germline J gene. The J gene is TRBJ2-1, the V gene TRBV12-3 or TRBV12-4; D remains ambiguous. V was clipped by 3 bases and J by 9 bases, with 9 bases between them. CDR3 size: 12 residues. The CDR3: CASSFEQAEQFF. The part of the CDR3 DNA that was read is TGTGCCAGCAGTTTTGAGCAGGCTGAG.